This TCR beta chain was recorded in a study of T cells in Graves' hyperthyroidism and ophthalmopathy. Amplified regions were TCR beta CDR3 sequences from RNA transcripts. The study used the HTBI primer set for a first-round RT-PCR of the TCR CDR3. One entry per CDR3 protein, called by TCRdb with MiXCR from the multiplex PCR reads. The table includes under 600,000 distinct CDR3 sequences, about a sixth detected once. The TCR was taken from a middle-aged woman with Graves' ophthalmopathy. Sequenced input: blood.

CDR3 protein: CASSFTGGAVQTQYF. CDR3 in DNA: TGTGCCAGCAGCTTCACAGGGGGCGCGGTTCAGACCCAGTACTTC. V and J are TRBV11-2 and TRBJ2-5; TRBD1 agrees at 9 bases. The CDR3 totals 15 residues. V lost 3 bases to trimming and J lost 6 bases; unmatched junction nucleotides: 8. Germline V gene lookup returns CDR1 SGHAT and CDR2 FQNNGV.